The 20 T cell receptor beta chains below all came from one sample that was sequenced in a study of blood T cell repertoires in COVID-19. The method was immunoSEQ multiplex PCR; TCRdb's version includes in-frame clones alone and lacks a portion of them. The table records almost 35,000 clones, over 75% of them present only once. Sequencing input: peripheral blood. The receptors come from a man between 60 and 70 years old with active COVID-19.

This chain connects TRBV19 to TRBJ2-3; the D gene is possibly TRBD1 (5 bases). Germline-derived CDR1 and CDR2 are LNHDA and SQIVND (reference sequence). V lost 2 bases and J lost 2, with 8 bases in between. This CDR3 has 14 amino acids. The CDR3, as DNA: TGTGCCAGTAGTATATCACAGGTCACAGATACGCAGTATTTT. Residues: CASSISQVTDTQYF.

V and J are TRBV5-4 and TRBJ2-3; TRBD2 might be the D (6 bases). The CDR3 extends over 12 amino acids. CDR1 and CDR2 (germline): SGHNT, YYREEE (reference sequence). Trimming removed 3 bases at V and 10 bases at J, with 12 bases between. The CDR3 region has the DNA TGTGCCAGCAGCTCCACCGGGGGTCCGCAGTATTTT. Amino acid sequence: CASSSTGGPQYF.

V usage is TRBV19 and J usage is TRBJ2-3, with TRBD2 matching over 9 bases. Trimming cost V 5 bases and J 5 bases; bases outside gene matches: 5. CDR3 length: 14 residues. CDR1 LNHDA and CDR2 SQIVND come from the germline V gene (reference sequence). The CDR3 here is CASSLAGDKDTQYF. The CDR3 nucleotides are TGTGCCAGTAGTTTAGCGGGAGACAAAGATACGCAGTATTTT.

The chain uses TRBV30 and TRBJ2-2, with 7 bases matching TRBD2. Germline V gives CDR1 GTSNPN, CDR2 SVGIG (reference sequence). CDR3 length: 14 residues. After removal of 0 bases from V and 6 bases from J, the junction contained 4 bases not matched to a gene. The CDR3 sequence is CAWSVLASAGELFF. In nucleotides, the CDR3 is TGTGCCTGGAGTGTACTAGCGAGCGCCGGGGAGCTGTTTTTT.

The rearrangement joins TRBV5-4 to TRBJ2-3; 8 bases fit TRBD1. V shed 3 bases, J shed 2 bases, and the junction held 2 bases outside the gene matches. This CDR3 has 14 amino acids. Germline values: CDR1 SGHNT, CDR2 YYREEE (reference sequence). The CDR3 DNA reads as TGTGCCAGCAGCTGGGACAGGTTCACAGATACGCAGTATTTT. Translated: CASSWDRFTDTQYF.

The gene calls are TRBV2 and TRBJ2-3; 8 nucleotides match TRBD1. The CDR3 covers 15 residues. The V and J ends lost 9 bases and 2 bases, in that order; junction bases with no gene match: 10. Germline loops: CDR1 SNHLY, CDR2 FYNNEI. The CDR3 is CASTGGKGSTDTQYF. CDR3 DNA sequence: TGTGCCAGTACAGGGGGGAAGGGGTCCACAGATACGCAGTATTTT.

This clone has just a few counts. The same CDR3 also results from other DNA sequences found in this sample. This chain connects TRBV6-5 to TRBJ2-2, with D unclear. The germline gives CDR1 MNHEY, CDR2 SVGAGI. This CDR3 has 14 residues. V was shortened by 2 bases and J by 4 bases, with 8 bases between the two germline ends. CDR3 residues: CASSYDSGTGELFF. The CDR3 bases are TGTGCCAGCAGTTACGATTCAGGCACCGGGGAGCTGTTTTTT.

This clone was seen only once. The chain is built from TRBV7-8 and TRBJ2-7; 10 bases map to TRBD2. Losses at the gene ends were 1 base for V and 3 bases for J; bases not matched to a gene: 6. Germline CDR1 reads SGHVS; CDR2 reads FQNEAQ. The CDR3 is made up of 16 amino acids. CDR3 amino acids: CASSLVGLAGDYEQYF. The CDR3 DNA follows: TGTGCCAGCAGCTTAGTGGGGCTAGCGGGAGACTACGAGCAGTACTTC.

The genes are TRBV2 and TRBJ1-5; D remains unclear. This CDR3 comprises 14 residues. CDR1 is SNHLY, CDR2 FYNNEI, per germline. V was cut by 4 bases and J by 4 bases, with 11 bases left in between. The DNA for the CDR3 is TGTGCCAGCAGTGTTGCAGGATGGAATCAGCCCCAGCATTTT. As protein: CASSVAGWNQPQHF.

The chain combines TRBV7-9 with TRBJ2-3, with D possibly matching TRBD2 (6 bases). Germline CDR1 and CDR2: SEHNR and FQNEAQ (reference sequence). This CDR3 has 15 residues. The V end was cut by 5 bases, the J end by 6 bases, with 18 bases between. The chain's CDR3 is CASSLPGTPRDTQYF. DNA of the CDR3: TGTGCCAGCAGCCTTCCCGGGACTCCCAGGGATACGCAGTATTTT.

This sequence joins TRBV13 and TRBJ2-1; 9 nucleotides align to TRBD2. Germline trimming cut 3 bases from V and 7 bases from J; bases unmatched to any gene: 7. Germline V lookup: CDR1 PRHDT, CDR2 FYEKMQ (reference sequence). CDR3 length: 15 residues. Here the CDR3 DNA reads TGTGCCAGCAGCTTGGGTGCGGGAGGGCTGAATGAGCAGTTCTTC. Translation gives CASSLGAGGLNEQFF.

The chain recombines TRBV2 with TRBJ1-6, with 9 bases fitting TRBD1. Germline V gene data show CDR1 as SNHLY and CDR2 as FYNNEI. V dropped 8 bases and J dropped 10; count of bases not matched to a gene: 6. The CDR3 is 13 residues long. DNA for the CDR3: TGTGCCAGCGGACAGGGGACGGGGTCACCCCTCCACTTT. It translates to CASGQGTGSPLHF.

The CDR3 bases are TGTGCCAGCAGCACCCACGGGACTGGGAGCTCCTATAATTCACCCCTCCACTTT. Translation gives CASSTHGTGSSYNSPLHF. The rearrangement joins TRBV21-1 to TRBJ1-6. TRBV21-1 is given as a pseudogene. CDR3 size: 18 residues.

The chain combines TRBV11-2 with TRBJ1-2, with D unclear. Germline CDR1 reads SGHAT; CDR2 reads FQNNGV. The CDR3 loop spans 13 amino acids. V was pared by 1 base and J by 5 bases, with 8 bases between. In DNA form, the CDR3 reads TGTGCCAGCAGCTTAGGTCCGGAGTATGGCTACACCTTC. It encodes CASSLGPEYGYTF.

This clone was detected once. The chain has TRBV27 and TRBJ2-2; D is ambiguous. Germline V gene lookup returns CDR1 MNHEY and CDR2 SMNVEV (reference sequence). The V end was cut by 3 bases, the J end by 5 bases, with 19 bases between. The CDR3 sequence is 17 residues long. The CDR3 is CASSFSLRGLRTGELFF. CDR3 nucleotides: TGTGCCAGCAGTTTTTCTCTTCGCGGTCTAAGAACCGGGGAGCTGTTTTTT.

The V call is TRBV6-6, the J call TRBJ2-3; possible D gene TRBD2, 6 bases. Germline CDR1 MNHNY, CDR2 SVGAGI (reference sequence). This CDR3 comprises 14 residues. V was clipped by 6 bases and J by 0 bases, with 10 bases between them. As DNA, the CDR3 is TGTGCCAGCAGCCAGGGACTGAGCACAGATACGCAGTATTTT. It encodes CASSQGLSTDTQYF.

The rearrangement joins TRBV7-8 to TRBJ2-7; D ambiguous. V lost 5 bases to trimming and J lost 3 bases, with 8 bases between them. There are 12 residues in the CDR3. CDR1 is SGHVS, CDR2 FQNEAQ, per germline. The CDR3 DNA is TGTGCCAGCAGCCCTCTCGGCTACGAGCAGTACTTC. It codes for CASSPLGYEQYF.

CDR3 in DNA: TGCGCCAGCAGCTTGGCGGGGGGAGACAGCAATGAGCAGTTCTTC. It translates to CASSLAGGDSNEQFF. The V call is TRBV5-1, the J call TRBJ2-1; 7 positions agree with TRBD2. V gave up 0 bases and J gave up 6 bases; unmatched junction bases: 6. Germline V gene data show CDR1 as SGHRS and CDR2 as YFSETQ. The CDR3 loop spans 15 amino acids.

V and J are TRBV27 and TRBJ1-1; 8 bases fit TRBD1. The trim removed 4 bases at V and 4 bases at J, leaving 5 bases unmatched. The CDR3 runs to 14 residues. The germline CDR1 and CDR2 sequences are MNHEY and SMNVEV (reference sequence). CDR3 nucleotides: TGTGCCAGCAGTTCCCGGACAGGGACCACTGAAGCTTTCTTT. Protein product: CASSSRTGTTEAFF.

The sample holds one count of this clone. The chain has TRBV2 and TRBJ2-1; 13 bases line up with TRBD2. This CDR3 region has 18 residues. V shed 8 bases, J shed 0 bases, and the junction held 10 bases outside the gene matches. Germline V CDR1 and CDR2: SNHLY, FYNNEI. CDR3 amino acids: CASVTSGRTKSSYNEQFF. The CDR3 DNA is TGTGCCAGCGTGACTAGCGGGAGGACAAAAAGCTCCTACAATGAGCAGTTCTTC.